The T cell receptor beta chain under discussion was sequenced for a study of identical twins (TCRdb year 2016). For context, the study as a whole: To test whether fetal clonotypes persist, this study deep-sequenced TCR alpha and beta repertoires from monozygotic twins, from unrelated adults of various ages, and from cord blood. Replicate twin experiments were performed at different times using different library preparation protocols to rule out contamination.

Findings and caveats that apply to the study as a whole: A weaker excess of twin sharing was found in beta out-of-frame sequences because the signal-to-noise ratio was lowered by fewer shared sequences. Compared with coincidental sharing between unrelated individuals, out-of-frame TCR alpha sequences shared between twins showed an excess of sequences with low generation probability. Abundant cord blood beta clonotypes had fewer insertions, young adult naive repertoires showed a similar but weaker trend, and memory repertoires showed no such trend. Out-of-frame TCR alpha sharing in monozygotic twins was systematically underestimated by recombination models, whereas sharing between unrelated individuals was in agreement with the recombination models. Invariant T cells such as MAIT and iNKT could partly confound zero-insertion analyses, though diverse VJ usage argued against this for most clonotypes. Because the same donors could not be followed over many years, the conclusions depended on cross-sectional statistical analysis.

A note on this clonotype: The antigen it binds to is not known. The record has no base qualities; no much larger clone is one base away.

Looking up the germline V gene (reference sequence) yields CDR1 DFQATT and CDR2 SNEGSKA. The CDR3 runs 15 residues from the cysteine to the phenylalanine. Left in the record is the CDR3 DNA by itself, 45 bases read in frame from the first base. The germline V and J ends show losses of 5 bases and 3 bases respectively, and no gene match explains 12 bases of the junction. Every donor was a healthy Caucasian. Three pairs of female monozygotic twins, all aged about 18 to 29 years, were included in the twin cohort. Peripheral blood mononuclear cells were used as the source from which RNA for TCR libraries was isolated. Libraries were constructed by 5' RACE. The run used an Illumina HiSeq 2000. A universal primer binding site was added through template switching, and the final cDNA carried a unique molecular identifier so that TCR cDNA molecules could be counted accurately. Specific primers in the conserved constant-segment region were used to synthesize first-strand cDNA for TCR alpha and beta chains. Each cDNA library was double barcoded, with a SMART-Mk sample barcode plus Illumina barcodes, to control for contamination. TruSeq adapter sequences, together with Illumina sample barcodes, were added in two successive PCR steps. Sequencing of the TCR alpha and beta cDNA libraries was done on the Illumina HiSeq platform using custom primers. The authors' analysis ran thus. Raw reads were processed with MiGEC to extract unique molecular identifiers, and MiXCR was used to determine CDR3 positions. For each individual, recombination models were inferred using an EM algorithm with the repgenHMM and IGoR tools. The analysis of shared clonotypes was done with the tcR package in R, with sharing normalized by the product of cloneset sizes. To study raw recombination free of thymic and clonal selection effects, out-of-frame nonproductive sequences were analyzed. TCRdb handled the public reads itself, with Q25 trimming in fastp and clone calling in MiXCR, and kept productive beta chains. Rows with one shared CDR3 protein collapse into an entry with the most common genes and DNA. The V and J calls, along with clone size, are taken from TCRdb and not from the paper's own processing. This sample comprises approximately 680,000 distinct CDR3 sequences, 7.1% of them detected only once. The biggest ten clones account for 1.6% of the sample.

These same data were also listed under a study on yellow fever vaccine responses in identical twins. The second study's authors report: The T cell response to vaccination in identical twins was reported by the authors to appear partly convergent and partly personalized. Focusing on identical twins, the study followed the T cell clones that responded to the vaccine, and did so with precision.

The chain couples TRBV20-1 to TRBJ1-2, with 7 bases aligning to TRBD1. This TCR derives from a woman aged 18-29 years in good health. Sequences were obtained from PBMCs. CDR3 loop: CSAFPPGQPYYGYTF. The bases read TGCAGTGCTTTTCCTCCGGGACAGCCTTACTATGGCTACACCTTC.